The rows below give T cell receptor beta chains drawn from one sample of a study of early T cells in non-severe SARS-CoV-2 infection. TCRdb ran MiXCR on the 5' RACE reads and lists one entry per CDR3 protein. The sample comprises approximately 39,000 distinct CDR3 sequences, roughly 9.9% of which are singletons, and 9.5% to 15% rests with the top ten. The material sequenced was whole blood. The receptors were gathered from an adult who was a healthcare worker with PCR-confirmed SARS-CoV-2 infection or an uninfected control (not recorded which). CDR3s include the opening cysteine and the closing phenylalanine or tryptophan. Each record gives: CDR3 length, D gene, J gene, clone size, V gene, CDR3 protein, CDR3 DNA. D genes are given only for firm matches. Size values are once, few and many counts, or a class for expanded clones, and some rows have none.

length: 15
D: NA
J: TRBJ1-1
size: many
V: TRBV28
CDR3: CASSLSGGRDTEAFF
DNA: TGTGCCAGCAGTTTATCTGGGGGGCGCGACACTGAAGCTTTCTTT

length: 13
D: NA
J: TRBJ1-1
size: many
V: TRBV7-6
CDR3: CASSWTENTEAFF
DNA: TGTGCCAGCAGCTGGACTGAAAACACTGAAGCTTTCTTT

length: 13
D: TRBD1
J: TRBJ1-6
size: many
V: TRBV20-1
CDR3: CSAGGTESAPLHF
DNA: TGCAGTGCTGGGGGGACAGAGTCCGCACCCCTCCACTTT

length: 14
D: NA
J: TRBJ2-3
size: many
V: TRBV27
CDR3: CASSRAGRTDTQYF
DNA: TGTGCCAGCAGTAGGGCAGGAAGGACAGATACGCAGTATTTT

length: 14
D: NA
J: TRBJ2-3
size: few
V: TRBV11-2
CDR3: CASSPQTSTDTQYF
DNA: TGTGCCAGCAGCCCCCAAACTAGCACAGATACGCAGTATTTT

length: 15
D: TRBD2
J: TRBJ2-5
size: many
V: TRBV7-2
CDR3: CASSLLAGGKKDQYF
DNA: TGTGCCAGCAGCCTCCTAGCGGGGGGGAAGAAGGACCAGTACTTC

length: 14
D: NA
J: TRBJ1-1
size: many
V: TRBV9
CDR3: CASSVHPENTEAFF
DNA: TGTGCCAGCAGCGTACACCCTGAGAACACTGAAGCTTTCTTT

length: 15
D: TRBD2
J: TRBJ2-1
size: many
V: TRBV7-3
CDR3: CASILAGGLYNEQFF
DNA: TGTGCCAGCATCTTAGCGGGGGGCCTCTACAATGAGCAGTTCTTC

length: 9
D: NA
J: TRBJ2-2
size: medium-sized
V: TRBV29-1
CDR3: CSPPRELFF
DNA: TGCAGCCCACCCAGGGAGCTGTTTTTT

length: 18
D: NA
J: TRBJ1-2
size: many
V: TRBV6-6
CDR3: CASSYSNMDSPPNYGYTF
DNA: TGTGCCAGCAGTTACTCAAATATGGACAGCCCCCCAAACTATGGCTACACCTTC

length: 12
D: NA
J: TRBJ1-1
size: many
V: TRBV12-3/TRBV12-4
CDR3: CASSFQGTEAFF
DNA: TGTGCCAGCAGTTTCCAGGGGACTGAAGCTTTCTTT

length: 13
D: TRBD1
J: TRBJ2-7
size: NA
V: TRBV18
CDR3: CASSLDRAYEQYF
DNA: TGTGCCAGCTCACTGGACAGGGCTTACGAGCAGTACTTC

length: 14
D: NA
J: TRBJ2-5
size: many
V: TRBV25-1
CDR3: CASSEYGSQETQYF
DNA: TGTGCCAGCAGTGAATATGGCAGCCAAGAGACCCAGTACTTC

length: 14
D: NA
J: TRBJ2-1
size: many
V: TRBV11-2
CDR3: CASSLDPGLNEQFF
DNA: TGTGCCAGCAGCTTAGACCCAGGACTCAATGAGCAGTTCTTC

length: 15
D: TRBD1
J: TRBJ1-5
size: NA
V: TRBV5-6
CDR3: CASSSTGYSNQPQHF
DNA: TGTGCCAGCAGCTCGACAGGGTATAGCAATCAGCCCCAGCATTTT

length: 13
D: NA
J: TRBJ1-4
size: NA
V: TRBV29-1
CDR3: CSVEVDRTSKLFF
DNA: TGCAGCGTTGAAGTGGACCGGACTTCAAAACTGTTTTTT

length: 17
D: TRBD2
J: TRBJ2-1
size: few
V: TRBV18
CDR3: CASSPALGSGGYNEQFF
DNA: TGTGCCAGCTCACCGGCTTTGGGTAGCGGGGGATACAATGAGCAGTTCTTC

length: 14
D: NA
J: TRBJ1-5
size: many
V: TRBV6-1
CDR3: CASRAVLGNQPQHF
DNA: TGTGCCAGCAGGGCGGTCTTGGGCAATCAGCCCCAGCATTTT

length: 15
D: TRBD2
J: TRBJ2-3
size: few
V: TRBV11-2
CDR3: CASSPLAGATDTQYF
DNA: TGTGCCAGCAGCCCACTAGCGGGGGCCACAGATACGCAGTATTTT

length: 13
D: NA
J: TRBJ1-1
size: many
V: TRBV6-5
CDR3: CASSKHMNTEAFF
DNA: TGTGCCAGCAGTAAACACATGAACACTGAAGCTTTCTTT

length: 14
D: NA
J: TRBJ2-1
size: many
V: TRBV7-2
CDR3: CASSSLGAYNEQFF
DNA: TGTGCCAGCAGTTCCCTCGGGGCCTACAATGAGCAGTTCTTC

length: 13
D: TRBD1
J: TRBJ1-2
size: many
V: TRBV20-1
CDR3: CSALQGAQNGYTF
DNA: TGCAGTGCATTACAGGGGGCGCAGAATGGCTACACCTTC

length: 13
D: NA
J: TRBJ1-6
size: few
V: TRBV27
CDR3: CASSLDPYSPLHF
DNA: TGTGCCAGCAGTTTAGATCCGTATTCACCCCTCCACTTT

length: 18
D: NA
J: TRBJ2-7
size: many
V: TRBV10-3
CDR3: CAISETSRVDRPSYEQYF
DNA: TGTGCCATCAGTGAAACGTCCAGGGTTGATCGGCCATCCTACGAGCAGTACTTC

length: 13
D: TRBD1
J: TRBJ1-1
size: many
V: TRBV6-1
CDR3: CASSPETGLEAFF
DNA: TGTGCCAGCAGTCCTGAGACAGGGCTGGAAGCTTTCTTT

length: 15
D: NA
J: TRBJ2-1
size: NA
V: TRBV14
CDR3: CASSLLRAGEGEQFF
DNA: TGTGCCAGCAGCTTACTACGAGCGGGCGAGGGTGAGCAGTTCTTC

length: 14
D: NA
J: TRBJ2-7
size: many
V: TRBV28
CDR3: CASSLGHNYYEQYF
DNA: TGTGCCAGCAGTTTAGGCCACAACTACTACGAGCAGTACTTC

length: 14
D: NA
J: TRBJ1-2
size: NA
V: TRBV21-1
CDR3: CASSNGTPAYGYTF
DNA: TGTGCCAGCAGCAATGGCACACCAGCCTATGGCTACACCTTC

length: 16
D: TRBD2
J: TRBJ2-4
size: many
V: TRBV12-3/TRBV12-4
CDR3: CASSLAGAIAKNIQYF
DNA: TGTGCCAGCAGCCTAGCGGGGGCCATAGCCAAAAACATTCAGTACTTC

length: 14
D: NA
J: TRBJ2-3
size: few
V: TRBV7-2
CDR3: CASSLAQSTDTQYF
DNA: TGTGCCAGCAGCTTAGCACAGAGCACAGATACGCAGTATTTT

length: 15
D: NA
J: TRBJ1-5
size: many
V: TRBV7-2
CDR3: CASSLVVSPNQPQHF
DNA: TGTGCCAGCAGCTTAGTTGTCAGCCCAAATCAGCCCCAGCATTTT

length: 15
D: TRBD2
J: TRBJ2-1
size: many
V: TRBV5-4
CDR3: CASSFRHGGANEQFF
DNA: TGTGCCAGCAGCTTTCGGCACGGGGGGGCCAATGAGCAGTTCTTC

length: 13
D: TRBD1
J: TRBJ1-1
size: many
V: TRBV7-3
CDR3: CASSGRTGAEAFF
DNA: TGTGCCAGCAGCGGGAGGACAGGGGCTGAAGCTTTCTTT

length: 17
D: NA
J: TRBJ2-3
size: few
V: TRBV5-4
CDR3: CASSLGSTKGRVDTQYF
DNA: TGTGCCAGCAGCCTGGGGTCTACTAAGGGGCGGGTAGATACGCAGTATTTT

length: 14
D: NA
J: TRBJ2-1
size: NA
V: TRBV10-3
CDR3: CAISEGGNYNEQFF
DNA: TGTGCCATCAGTGAAGGGGGGAACTACAATGAGCAGTTCTTC